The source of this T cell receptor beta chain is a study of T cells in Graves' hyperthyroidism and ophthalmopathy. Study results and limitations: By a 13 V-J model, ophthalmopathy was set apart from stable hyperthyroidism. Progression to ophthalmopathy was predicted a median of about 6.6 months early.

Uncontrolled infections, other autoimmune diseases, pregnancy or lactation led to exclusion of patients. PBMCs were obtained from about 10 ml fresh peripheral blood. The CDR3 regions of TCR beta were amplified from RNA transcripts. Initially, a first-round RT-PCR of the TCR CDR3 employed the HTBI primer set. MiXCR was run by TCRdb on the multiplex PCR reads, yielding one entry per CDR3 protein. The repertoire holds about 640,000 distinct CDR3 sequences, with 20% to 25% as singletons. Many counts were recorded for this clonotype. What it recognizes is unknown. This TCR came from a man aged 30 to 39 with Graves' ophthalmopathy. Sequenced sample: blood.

Written as DNA, the CDR3 is TGCAGTGCTAGTCGCGGGGTACTAGCGGGAGGGAAAGATACGCAGTATTTT. Protein sequence: CSASRGVLAGGKDTQYF. The rearrangement uses TRBV20-1 and TRBJ2-3, with 13 nucleotides matching TRBD2. V trimming: 3 bases; J trimming: 5 bases; junction bases outside the gene matches: 11. Germline V gene lookup returns CDR1 DFQATT and CDR2 SNEGSKA (reference sequence). The CDR3 totals 17 residues.